The rows below give T cell receptor beta chains drawn from one sample of a study of blood T cell repertoires in COVID-19. Generated by immunoSEQ multiplex PCR, the TCRdb table keeps only in-frame clones and is missing some. The sample shows roughly 670,000 clones, more than 80% of them seen only once. Sequenced: peripheral blood. Receptors originate from a woman under 30 with acute or convalescent COVID-19. CDR3s include the opening cysteine and the closing phenylalanine or tryptophan. D genes are given only for firm matches. Clone size appears in some rows only: once, few, many, or a class for an expanded clone.

v_gene	d_gene	j_gene	abundance	CDR3aa	CDR3nt
TRBV5-6	TRBD2	TRBJ2-7	few	CASGTSRYEQYF	TGTGCCAGCGGGACTAGCCGGTACGAGCAGTACTTC
TRBV5-8	.	TRBJ1-5	.	CASGDTGNNQPQHF	TGTGCCAGCGGGGATACAGGGAATAATCAGCCCCAGCATTTT
TRBV5-5	TRBD1	TRBJ1-1	.	CASSLDRADTEAFF	TGTGCCAGCAGCCTGGACAGGGCGGACACTGAAGCTTTCTTT
TRBV19	TRBD1	TRBJ1-6	.	CASSISFRNRGYSPLHF	TGTGCCAGTAGTATATCATTTAGGAACAGGGGGTACTCACCCCTCCACTTT
TRBV7-9	TRBD1	TRBJ1-6	.	CATGGRGSGSPLHF	TGTGCCACTGGGGGCAGGGGGTCGGGTTCACCCCTCCACTTT
TRBV7-8	.	TRBJ1-2	.	CASSAPGVHRNGYTF	TGTGCCAGCAGCGCCCCGGGAGTCCACCGGAATGGCTACACCTTC
TRBV7-9	.	TRBJ1-6	.	CASSPLGQKGNSPLHF	TGTGCCAGCAGTCCTCTGGGGCAGAAAGGCAATTCACCCCTCCACTTT
TRBV6-5	.	TRBJ2-1	.	CASRGGLAGGKQFF	TGTGCCAGCAGAGGGGGCCTCGCGGGGGGCAAGCAGTTCTTC
TRBV28	TRBD1	TRBJ1-5	few	CASSLSGTGGRRQPQHF	TGTGCCAGCAGTTTATCCGGGACAGGGGGCCGGCGGCAGCCCCAGCATTTT
TRBV5-1	TRBD1	TRBJ1-1	.	CASSPGGGHTEAFF	TGCGCCAGCAGCCCAGGGGGTGGTCACACTGAAGCTTTCTTT
TRBV5-8	.	TRBJ1-1	.	CASSLWGEGRTEAFF	TGTGCCAGCAGCTTGTGGGGGGAGGGAAGGACTGAAGCTTTCTTT
TRBV5-4	TRBD1	TRBJ1-2	.	CASSPSQGQGPYGYTF	TGTGCCAGCAGCCCATCTCAAGGACAGGGGCCCTATGGCTACACCTTC
TRBV19	.	TRBJ1-2	few	CASEGPYYGYTF	TGTGCCAGTGAGGGCCCTTACTATGGCTACACCTTC
TRBV19	TRBD1	TRBJ1-1	.	CASSTRTGGSPNFETNTEAFF	TGTGCCAGTAGTACTCGGACAGGGGGCAGCCCTAACTTCGAGACGAACACTGAAGCTTTCTTT
TRBV4-1	TRBD2	TRBJ2-1	.	CASSQETVAGGINEQFF	TGCGCCAGCAGCCAAGAAACGGTGGCGGGGGGGATAAATGAGCAGTTCTTC
TRBV5-1	.	TRBJ1-1	.	CASSLGTVERGAFF	TGCGCCAGCAGCTTGGGAACAGTCGAACGGGGAGCTTTCTTT
TRBV4-2	TRBD1	TRBJ2-3	.	CASSQVWPGQGSTDTQYF	TGTGCCAGCAGCCAAGTTTGGCCGGGACAGGGAAGCACAGATACGCAGTATTTT
TRBV7-9	TRBD1	TRBJ2-7	.	CASSFGTGRSYEQYF	TGTGCCAGCAGCTTCGGGACAGGTCGCTCCTACGAGCAGTACTTC
TRBV5-1	.	TRBJ2-1	.	CASSRYRQHSYNEQFF	TGCGCCAGCAGCCGATATAGACAGCACTCCTACAATGAGCAGTTCTTC
TRBV28	TRBD1	TRBJ1-5	.	CASSQGARYQPQHF	TGTGCCAGCAGCCAGGGGGCGAGATATCAGCCCCAGCATTTT
TRBV19	.	TRBJ2-7	.	CASTGGRREQYF	TGTGCCAGTACGGGGGGCCGCAGGGAGCAGTACTTC
TRBV4-1	.	TRBJ1-2	.	CASSHETGLKSYGYTF	TGCGCCAGCAGCCATGAAACAGGGCTTAAAAGCTATGGCTACACCTTC
TRBV5-1	TRBD2	TRBJ2-5	.	CASSSQAGTQETQYF	TGCGCCAGCAGCTCTCAAGCGGGGACCCAAGAGACCCAGTACTTC
TRBV20-1	.	TRBJ1-1	.	CSARGGEAFF	TGCAGTGCCAGAGGAGGGGAAGCTTTCTTT
TRBV11-2	TRBD2	TRBJ2-1	.	CASSLVPLLAGVHEQFF	TGTGCCAGCAGCTTAGTGCCCCTGCTAGCGGGGGTCCATGAGCAGTTCTTC
TRBV29-1	.	TRBJ2-2	.	CSVDKPGQSNTGELFF	TGCAGCGTGGATAAGCCGGGACAATCGAACACCGGGGAGCTGTTTTTT
TRBV4-3	.	TRBJ1-2	.	CASSRNRDTGGYTF	TGCGCCAGCAGCCGCAACAGGGATACGGGTGGCTACACCTTC
TRBV4-2	TRBD2	TRBJ2-3	.	CASSRRLAGGVETDTQYF	TGTGCCAGCAGCCGGAGACTAGCGGGGGGGGTTGAGACAGATACGCAGTATTTT